This record looks at one T cell receptor beta chain sequence and its context. This record belongs to a study of blood T cell repertoires in COVID-19. At the level of the study: Material from acute and convalescent COVID-19 was sourced from the United States, Italy and Spain.

Measured with immunoSEQ multiplex PCR; TCRdb has only the in-frame clones, and not every one. The sample records approximately 300,000 clones, approximately 92% being singletons. The material sequenced was peripheral blood. This receptor was identified in a woman under 40 with COVID-19, enrolled during active disease.

CDR3 coding DNA: TGTGCCAGCAGCTTCAGGGGCTACTATGGCTACACCTTC. Translated, it gives CASSFRGYYGYTF. The chain employs TRBV28 and TRBJ1-2, with a possible D match to TRBD1 (6 bases). V was clipped by 6 bases and J by 3 bases, with 11 bases between them. Germline V lookup: CDR1 MDHEN, CDR2 SYDVKM. The CDR3 runs to 13 residues.